The clone carrying this T cell receptor beta chain came up many times. Antigen unknown. The data derive from a study of T-cell reconstitution after alpha-beta-depleted transplantation in children. General study results and limits: Surviving recipient T cells and thymic progenitors underlay high day-60 TCRbeta diversity in some patients.

CDR1 and CDR2 (germline): LGHDT, YNNKEL (reference sequence). Trimming cost V 1 base and J 7 bases, with 9 bases left between them. This CDR3 is built from 13 residues. The library targeted TCRbeta and was prepared with unique molecular identifiers. TCRdb re-analysed the PCR reads in MiXCR, keeping a single row per CDR3 protein. The table lists more than 400,000 distinct CDR3 sequences, about 45% of them singletons. This chain joins TRBV3-1 and TRBJ2-3; tentatively, D is TRBD2 (5 bases). This clonotype was sampled from a girl aged 2-9 years with aplastic anemia, due to receive a stem cell transplant. The sample in question was PBMCs, obtained before TCRalphabeta/CD19-depleted stem cell transplant. CDR3 in DNA: TGTGCCAGCAGCCAAGGTACGGGATATACGCAGTATTTT. Residues: CASSQGTGYTQYF.